A single sample is the source of the 27 T cell receptor beta chains below, sequenced in a study of T cell responses to AZD1222 COVID-19 vaccine. Only in-frame clones appear in the TCRdb table, and some are missing; sequencing was by immunoSEQ multiplex PCR. The table has 90,000 to 150,000 clones, approximately 90% seen once. Sequencing was performed on peripheral blood, taken on day 0 of AZD1222 vaccination. The receptors were sampled from an adult in good health.

CDR3 residues: CASTIPGANVLTF. CDR3 in DNA: TGTGCCAGCACCATCCCTGGGGCCAACGTCCTGACTTTC. V and J are TRBV11-1 and TRBJ2-6; D not certain. In germline, CDR1 is SGHAT, CDR2 FQDESV (reference sequence). The germline V and J ends were trimmed by 7 bases and 2 bases, with 6 bases remaining between them. The CDR3 spans 13 residues.

This sequence joins TRBV18 and TRBJ2-2; D call uncertain. The V and J ends lost 2 bases and 6 bases respectively, with 1 base between them. The CDR3 has 11 amino acids. In germline, CDR1 is KGHSH, CDR2 LQKENI. Here the CDR3 DNA reads TGTGCCAGCTCACCATCCGGGGAGCTGTTTTTT. It yields the protein CASSPSGELFF.

This sequence joins TRBV19 and TRBJ2-3; the match to TRBD2 covers 8 bases. The germline gives CDR1 LNHDA, CDR2 SQIVND (reference sequence). This CDR3 is built from 14 residues. After removal of 3 bases from V and 3 bases from J, the junction contained 2 bases not matched to a gene. This chain's CDR3 is CASSIRLATDTQYF. The CDR3, as DNA: TGTGCCAGTAGTATTCGACTAGCGACAGATACGCAGTATTTT.

The rearrangement links TRBV28 to TRBJ1-5, with D possibly matching TRBD1 (5 bases). The CDR3 totals 13 residues. Germline V gene sequence: CDR1 MDHEN, CDR2 SYDVKM. Trimming took 7 bases from V and 2 from J, leaving 9 bases between them. The CDR3 region has the DNA TGTGCCAGCATCCGGGACGGCAATCAGCCCCAGCATTTT. This codes for CASIRDGNQPQHF.

The chain combines TRBV19 with TRBJ1-4; D unclear. Trimming left V 6 bases short and J 5 bases short, with 31 bases between. In germline, CDR1 is LNHDA, CDR2 SQIVND (reference sequence). This CDR3 spans 20 amino acids. For the CDR3, the DNA is TGTGCCAGTAGCCCGGACCGACACTCGATTCCCCCCCGTCCCAATGAAAAACTGTTTTTT. As protein: CASSPDRHSIPPRPNEKLFF. Combining the CDR3 with reference TRBV19 and TRBJ1-4 gives the whole variable domain DGGITQSPKYLFRKEGQNVTLSCEQNLNHDAMYWYRQDPGQGLRLIYYSQIVNDFQKGDIAEGYSVSREKKESFPLTVTSAQKNPTAFYLCASSPDRHSIPPRPNEKLFFGSGTQLSVL.

This rearrangement joins TRBV4-3 to TRBJ2-2; 12 nucleotides agree with TRBD1. V was pared by 2 bases and J by 6 bases, with 4 bases of the junction left unmatched. The CDR3 is made up of 16 amino acids. Germline assignment: CDR1 LGHNA and CDR2 YSLEER. This CDR3 is CASSQPGQGAPGELFF. DNA for the CDR3: TGCGCCAGCAGCCAACCGGGACAGGGGGCGCCCGGGGAGCTGTTTTTT.

The chain links TRBV5-5 to TRBJ2-2; a possible D gene is TRBD1 (5 bases). V lost 4 bases to trimming and J lost 0 bases, with 10 bases between them. CDR1 and CDR2 from the germline V gene are SGHKS and YYEKEE (reference sequence). The CDR3 extends over 15 amino acids. CDR3 sequence reads: CASSLKGTNTGELFF. As DNA, the CDR3 is TGTGCCAGCAGCCTTAAGGGGACGAACACCGGGGAGCTGTTTTTT. Filled out from reference TRBV5-5 and TRBJ2-2, the complete variable domain reads DAGVTQSPTHLIKTRGQQVTLRCSPISGHKSVSWYQQVLGQGPQFIFQYYEKEERGRGNFPDRFSARQFPNYSSELNVNALLLGDSALYLCASSLKGTNTGELFFGEGSRLTVL.

V usage is TRBV12-3 or TRBV12-4 and J usage is TRBJ1-5; D unclear. V was clipped by 3 bases and J by 4 bases, with 7 bases between them. This CDR3 is built from 13 residues. The CDR3 region is CASSFGENQPQHF. As DNA, the CDR3 is TGTGCCAGCAGTTTTGGGGAGAATCAGCCCCAGCATTTT.

This clone came up once. CDR3 nucleotides: TGCGCCAGCAGCTTGGCAGGGGGATGGCAAGAGACCCAGTACTTC. Its translation: CASSLAGGWQETQYF. This chain joins TRBV5-1 and TRBJ2-5, with 7 bases fitting TRBD1. This CDR3 is 15 amino acids long. Losses at the gene ends were 0 bases for V and 2 bases for J; bases not matched to a gene: 4. Germline V gives CDR1 SGHRS, CDR2 YFSETQ.

The rearrangement links TRBV7-9 to TRBJ1-1; no clear D gene. Trimming shortened V by 3 bases and J by 2 bases, and 10 bases separated the two germline ends. The CDR3 runs 14 residues. CDR1 is SEHNR, CDR2 FQNEAQ, per germline (reference sequence). DNA for the CDR3: TGTGCCAGCAGCTTGGACGGAACAAACACTGAAGCTTTCTTT. Protein: CASSLDGTNTEAFF.

This clone was seen once. The J gene is TRBJ2-1, the V gene TRBV5-4, with unresolved D. Per germline, CDR1 SGHNT and CDR2 YYREEE (reference sequence). This CDR3 comprises 15 residues. V was trimmed by 4 bases and J by 0 bases, leaving 11 bases between them. The DNA of the CDR3 is TGTGCCAGCAGCCCCGATTCGAGCTCCTACAATGAGCAGTTCTTC. Amino acid sequence: CASSPDSSSYNEQFF.

The chain links TRBV28 to TRBJ1-1; the D is unclear. The germline CDR1 and CDR2 sequences are MDHEN and SYDVKM. This CDR3 is 15 amino acids long. Trimming shortened V by 1 base and J by 1 base, and 10 bases separated the two germline ends. DNA of the CDR3: TGTGCCAGCAGTTTATTTAGGCGACAGAACACTGAAGCTTTCTTT. Translation: CASSLFRRQNTEAFF.

The chain employs TRBV6-2 or TRBV6-3 and TRBJ1-5, with a possible D match to TRBD1 (6 bases). The germline V gene encodes CDR1 MNHEY and CDR2 SVGEGT. The length of the CDR3 is 15 residues. V lost 5 bases, J lost 2 bases, and 13 bases lay in between. CDR3 nucleotides: TGTGCCAGCAGTGACACAGGGTTACGCAATCAGCCCCAGCATTTT. Translating it yields CASSDTGLRNQPQHF.

This clone has a handful of counts. The chain joins TRBV4-1 to TRBJ2-7; no firm D call. Between the trimmed V and J ends, which lost 2 bases and 2 bases, there was a span of 10 bases. Germline loops: CDR1 MGHRA, CDR2 YSYEKL. The CDR3 covers 14 residues. In DNA form, the CDR3 reads TGCGCCAGCAGCCAACCTTGGACCCCCTACGAGCAGTACTTC. It translates to CASSQPWTPYEQYF.

In its sample, this clone was seen once. The V call is TRBV25-1, the J call TRBJ1-2; D is unresolved. This CDR3 contains 13 residues. Germline assignment: CDR1 MGHDK and CDR2 SYGVNS. The ends were cut back, 7 bases at V and 4 bases at J, with 13 bases in the middle. In DNA, the CDR3 is TGTGCCAGCACCGGAGGCAGCGGCTATGGCTACACCTTC. It translates to CASTGGSGYGYTF.

The V and J genes are TRBV28 and TRBJ1-2, with 7 positions matching TRBD1. Germline lookup yields CDR1 MDHEN and CDR2 SYDVKM. V was clipped by 5 bases and J by 4 bases; unmatched bases: 19. The CDR3 is made up of 18 amino acids. The CDR3 loop reads CASSPWTGGLAGSYGYTF. In nucleotides, the CDR3 is TGTGCCAGCAGTCCTTGGACAGGTGGGCTCGCGGGTTCCTATGGCTACACCTTC.

The chain is built from TRBV27 and TRBJ1-2; tentatively, D is TRBD1 (5 bases). This CDR3 has 16 residues. V was pared by 0 bases and J by 5 bases, with 16 bases between. Germline V gene lookup returns CDR1 MNHEY and CDR2 SMNVEV (reference sequence). In nucleotides, the CDR3 is TGTGCCAGCAGTTTATCCTTAGTCGCGACAGATTATGGCTACACCTTC. Protein sequence: CASSLSLVATDYGYTF.

This chain links TRBV29-1 with TRBJ2-7, with a weak D call TRBD1 (6 bases). The CDR3 has 13 amino acids. The germline V and J ends were trimmed by 7 bases and 5 bases, with 18 bases remaining between them. From germline, CDR1 is SQVTM and CDR2 ANQGSEA. CDR3 protein: CSAYRDMHNEQYF. Written as DNA, the CDR3 is TGCAGCGCCTACCGGGACATGCATAACGAGCAGTACTTC.

The chain has TRBV24-1 and TRBJ1-2; TRBD1 is a possible D gene (5 bases). The CDR3 is made up of 13 amino acids. V dropped 6 bases and J dropped 5 bases, with 12 bases sitting between them. Germline V gene lookup returns CDR1 KGHDR and CDR2 SFDVKD. The CDR3 reads CATSTGLRYGYTF. CDR3 nucleotide sequence: TGTGCCACCAGTACGGGACTGAGATATGGCTACACCTTC.

The CDR3 bases are TGTGCCGGCGACAGGGGGAAGGGTACTGAGCAGTTCTTC. Residues: CAGDRGKGTEQFF. This rearrangement joins TRBV7-9 to TRBJ2-1; 9 bases line up with TRBD1. The germline CDR1 and CDR2 sequences are SEHNR and FQNEAQ (reference sequence). With V trimmed by 11 bases and J by 9 bases, 11 bases remained unmatched. The CDR3 is made up of 13 amino acids.

The V call is TRBV4-3, the J call TRBJ2-3; possibly TRBD1 for D (6 bases). V gave up 2 bases and J gave up 1 base, with 10 bases separating them. Germline CDR1 LGHNA, CDR2 YSLEER. CDR3 size: 15 residues. CDR3 DNA sequence: TGCGCCAGCAGCCAATATCACAGGGGCACAGATACGCAGTATTTT. Translation: CASSQYHRGTDTQYF.

The chain joins TRBV6-2 or TRBV6-3 to TRBJ2-2; D remains unclear. This CDR3 contains 12 residues. V was pared by 5 bases and J by 0 bases, with 1 base between. The germline V gene has CDR1 MNHEY and CDR2 SVGEGT. This chain's CDR3 is CASSTNTGELFF. Here the CDR3 DNA reads TGTGCCAGCAGTACGAACACCGGGGAGCTGTTTTTT.

J is TRBJ1-4 and V is TRBV12-3 or TRBV12-4, with 10 bases lining up with TRBD1. Losses at the gene ends were 6 bases for V and 8 bases for J; bases not matched to a gene: 3. The CDR3 consists of 13 residues. The CDR3 here is CASSDRGLEKLFF. CDR3 sequence (DNA): TGTGCCAGCAGCGACAGGGGGCTGGAAAAACTGTTTTTT.

The V call is TRBV29-1, the J call TRBJ1-2; perhaps TRBD1 as D (6 bases). Germline CDR1 is SQVTM and CDR2 is ANQGSEA. V was pared by 6 bases and J by 5 bases, with 10 bases between. There are 11 residues in the CDR3. CDR3 protein: CSVNREYGYTF. The DNA of the CDR3 is TGCAGCGTAAACAGGGAGTATGGCTACACCTTC. Full variable domain (missing parts from reference TRBV29-1 and TRBJ1-2): SAVISQKPSRDICQRGTSLTIQCQVDSQVTMMFWYRQQPGQSLTLIATANQGSEATYESGFVIDKFPISRPNLTFSTLTVSNMSPEDSSIYLCSVNREYGYTFGSGTRLTVV.

The CDR3 here is CASSTLGRDNEQFF. CDR3 nucleotides: TGTGCCAGCAGCACCCTGGGACGGGACAATGAGCAGTTCTTC. The chain couples TRBV7-9 to TRBJ2-1; perhaps D is TRBD1 or TRBD2 (5 bases each). Germline V lookup: CDR1 SEHNR, CDR2 FQNEAQ (reference sequence). Trimming removed 5 bases from V and 5 bases from J, with 13 bases in between. This CDR3 contains 14 residues.

This clone was observed once. The chain carries TRBV6-5 and TRBJ2-2; 8 nucleotides align to TRBD1. The CDR3 spans 16 residues. J was trimmed by 6 bases and V by 9 bases; bases with no gene match: 15. Per the germline V gene, CDR1 is MNHEY and CDR2 is SVGAGI. CDR3 region: CARRYPRGQVAGELFF. The CDR3 region has the DNA TGTGCCAGAAGATACCCCAGGGGGCAGGTCGCCGGGGAGCTGTTTTTT.

The chain carries TRBV24-1 and TRBJ1-2, with TRBD1 matching over 9 bases. Trimming took 4 bases from V and 8 from J; bases not matched to a gene: 7. Germline V gene data show CDR1 as KGHDR and CDR2 as SFDVKD. The CDR3 length is 14 residues. Written as DNA, the CDR3 is TGTGCCACCAGTGACCCCGGACAGGGGTACGGCTACACCTTC. Translation gives CATSDPGQGYGYTF.